A few counts support the clone carrying this T cell receptor beta chain. Its antigen is unknown. This sample is part of a study of cytomegalovirus exposure and HLA in healthy donors. Study overall: An analysis done earlier identified 117 million unique TCR beta sequences from about 179 million T cells.

The PCR employed 60 Vbeta primers together with 13 Jbeta primers. Produced via immunoSEQ multiplex PCR; TCRdb's table is partial and in-frame only. The table shows roughly 150,000 clones, with over 70% occurring only once. The study's findings and limits: In a later analysis, across HLA loci, associated TCR counts were highest for DRB1, lowest for HLA-C.

Looked up from germline, CDR1 is WSHSY and CDR2 is SAAADI. Germline trimming cut 7 bases from V and 6 bases from J; bases unmatched to any gene: 14. The CDR3 consists of 15 residues. The gene calls are TRBV10-2 and TRBJ1-1; 7 bases are a match to TRBD1. This TCR came from a man aged 25-40 years in good health and CMV-seronegative. What was sequenced was PBMCs. Written as DNA, the CDR3 is TGCGCCAGCACTGACTCAGACAGGGCTCGGGCTGAAGCTTTCTTT. Translation gives CASTDSDRARAEAFF.